The 6 T cell receptor beta chains presented below share a single source sample, sequenced in a study of T cells in narcolepsy. These TCRs are of unknown antigen specificity. The repertoire was sequenced with immunoSEQ multiplex PCR; TCRdb's copy has only in-frame clones and lacks some. The sample comprises about 710 clones, roughly 20% of which are singletons, and 9.5% to 12% rests with the top ten. Sequencing input: cultured CD4+ T cells from cerebrospinal fluid. Source of these receptors: a human donor with narcolepsy.

This clone appeared a few times. The V and J genes are TRBV2 and TRBJ2-2, with TRBD1 as a possible D gene (5 bases). From germline, CDR1 is SNHLY and CDR2 FYNNEI. This CDR3 spans 15 amino acids. Trimming shortened V by 6 bases and J by 5 bases, and 16 bases separated the two germline ends. CDR3 sequence (DNA): TGTGCCAGCAGAGGACCCCAGGGTATTACCGGGGAGCTGTTTTTT. Translated: CASRGPQGITGELFF.

Relative to its sample, this clone is medium-sized. V is TRBV2 and J is TRBJ1-2, with D possibly TRBD1 on 5 matching bases. V lost 5 bases to trimming and J lost 0 bases, with 7 bases between them. The CDR3 extends over 13 amino acids. Germline V CDR1 and CDR2: SNHLY, FYNNEI. The CDR3 nucleotides read TGTGCCAGCAGTCTACAGGCTAACTATGGCTACACCTTC. Encoded protein: CASSLQANYGYTF.

V usage is TRBV6-1 and J usage is TRBJ2-7, with 10 bases fitting TRBD1. The CDR3 has 13 residues. CDR1 is MNHNS, CDR2 SASEGT, per germline. Trimming cost V 4 bases and J 5 bases; bases outside gene matches: 2. CDR3 region: CASSGDRGNEQYF. CDR3 DNA sequence: TGTGCCAGCAGTGGGGACAGGGGCAACGAGCAGTACTTC.

As to this clone: The junction and the germline gene differ at one end; a read error may be behind it. The genes are TRBV7-9 and TRBJ2-7; tentative D call: TRBD2 (5 bases). This CDR3 has 14 residues. Germline values: CDR1 SEHNR, CDR2 FQNEAQ (reference sequence). CDR3 DNA: TGTGCCAGCAGCCTAGCCCTGAGCTCCTACGAGCAGTACTTC. Protein product: CASSLALSSYEQYF.

By frequency in the sample, this clone is medium-sized. The V call is TRBV19, the J call TRBJ2-1; D might be TRBD2 (5 bases). Deletions cut 6 bases from V and 4 bases from J, with 16 bases between. The germline gives CDR1 LNHDA, CDR2 SQIVND (reference sequence). The CDR3 sequence is 15 residues long. CDR3: CASSLSRTWYNEQFF. The CDR3 DNA sequence: TGTGCCAGTAGCCTCTCCCGGACTTGGTACAATGAGCAGTTCTTC.

The V gene is TRBV7-9, the J gene TRBJ1-5, with no clear D. The V gene lost 3 bases and the J gene lost 0 bases, with 9 bases spanning the gap. CDR1 is SEHNR, CDR2 FQNEAQ, per germline (reference sequence). This CDR3 is 15 amino acids long. The CDR3 loop is CASSFDGSSNQPQHF. Here the CDR3 DNA reads TGTGCCAGCAGCTTTGATGGGAGTAGCAATCAGCCCCAGCATTTT.